The TCR beta chain under discussion was sequenced for a study of cytomegalovirus exposure and HLA in healthy donors. The study, taken as a whole, reports: Later on, an analysis found that several of the most significant clusters appeared to be linked to common viral pathogens, which included parvovirus B19. Associated with cytomegalovirus, according to the listing, were approximately 160 TCR beta chains. An analysis done earlier found most TCR beta V segments productive about 90% or about 30% of the time.

Worth noting for this clone: The antigen is unknown.

PCR primers comprised 60 Vbeta and 13 Jbeta primers. Per the authors' pipeline: As a later analysis found, there were approximately 80 million unique TCR beta chains, of which approximately 10 million were shared. Using immunoSEQ multiplex PCR, the repertoire was profiled, and TCRdb retains in-frame clones only, with some absent. For V, J and clone size, that table is used; D and trimming come from the DNA. The sample lists about 130,000 clones; roughly 74% were seen once. The CDR3 is 11 amino acids. Germline-derived CDR1 and CDR2 are SGHTA and FQGNSA. Trimming removed 5 bases from V and 6 bases from J, with 7 bases in between.

V is TRBV7-2 and J is TRBJ2-5, with D maybe TRBD2 (5 bases). This clonotype was obtained from a woman aged 45 to 65 in good health and CMV-seropositive. The sequencing input was PBMCs. CDR3 residues: CASSSGKTQYF. CDR3 in DNA: TGTGCCAGCAGCAGCGGTAAGACCCAGTACTTC.